The next 3 T cell receptor beta chains were all read from a single sample in a study of CD8 T cells in ankylosing spondylitis. Each CDR3 protein gets one entry after TCRdb re-called the 5' RACE reads with MiXCR. The sample lists under 150,000 distinct CDR3 sequences, roughly 13% occurring once. The sequenced sample was blood, either unsorted or a sorted T cell fraction (not recorded which). Source of these receptors: a female donor with ankylosing spondylitis or in good health (not recorded which).

This clonotype was picked up a small number of times. The genes are TRBV11-2 and TRBJ2-3; D call uncertain. Deletions cut 7 bases from V and 11 bases from J, with 16 bases between. The CDR3 length is 12 residues. The germline CDR1 and CDR2 sequences are SGHAT and FQNNGV. The CDR3 DNA reads as TGTGCCAGCACCCGGAGTGGGATAGGGCAGTATTTT. Its translation is CASTRSGIGQYF.

In its sample, this clonotype was seen many times. V is TRBV4-2 and J is TRBJ1-2; 7 bases are shared with TRBD1. The trim removed 1 base at V and 6 bases at J, leaving 8 bases unmatched. Per germline, CDR1 LGHNA and CDR2 YNFKEQ. This CDR3 is 15 amino acids long. The chain's CDR3 is CASSQGGGTVNGYTF. The CDR3 DNA follows: TGTGCCAGCAGCCAAGGAGGTGGGACAGTTAATGGCTACACCTTC.

The chain carries TRBV12-3 or TRBV12-4 and TRBJ2-7; 7 nucleotides align to TRBD2. Trimming at V came to 3 bases and at J to 1 base, leaving 3 bases not matched to a gene. This CDR3 region has 14 residues. CDR3 amino acids: CASSLVGGSYEQYF. The CDR3 DNA is TGTGCCAGCAGTTTGGTCGGGGGGTCCTACGAGCAGTACTTC.